Shown below are 3 T cell receptor beta chains from a single sample sequenced in a study of STAT3 mutations in large granular lymphocyte leukemia. TCRdb keeps only in-frame clones here, not all; method: immunoSEQ multiplex PCR. The sample holds roughly 35,000 clones, roughly 90% seen once. The study, taken as a whole, reports: Every T-cell large granular lymphocyte leukemia patient had at least one immunodominant TCR beta clonotype.

Antigen specificity for these receptors is unknown. The source material was PBMCs. These receptors originate from a human donor with T large granular lymphocyte leukemia. Some clones in this sample may be carry-over from other donors' samples.

The chain has TRBV5-6 and TRBJ1-2; D is possibly TRBD1 (6 bases). V dropped 5 bases and J dropped 1 base, with 9 bases sitting between them. The germline gives CDR1 SGHDT, CDR2 YYEEEE. There are 13 residues in the CDR3. In nucleotides, the CDR3 is TGTGCCAGCAGTGACAGGCTTAACTATGGCTACACCTTC. It specifies CASSDRLNYGYTF.

This clone was seen more than once but under ten times. CDR3 amino acids: CASSEIQGTSAEQYV. CDR3 DNA sequence: TGTGCCAGCAGTGAAATCCAGGGCACGTCGGCCGAGCAGTACGTC. V usage is TRBV2 and J usage is TRBJ2-7; weak D call: TRBD1 (5 bases). The CDR3 spans 15 residues. Looked up from germline, CDR1 is SNHLY and CDR2 is FYNNEI. Between the trimmed V and J ends, which lost 2 bases and 6 bases, there was a span of 17 bases.

The chain combines TRBV4-1 with TRBJ2-2; possible D gene TRBD1, 6 bases. V was cut by 5 bases and J by 6 bases, with 16 bases left in between. This CDR3 has 15 residues. Germline V gene data show CDR1 as MGHRA and CDR2 as YSYEKL. The CDR3 spells CASSERAQGAGELFF. In nucleotides, the CDR3 is TGCGCCAGCAGCGAAAGGGCACAGGGCGCCGGGGAGCTGTTTTTT.